The entry below describes one T cell receptor (beta chain). Sequencing was performed with immunoSEQ multiplex PCR; in TCRdb, only in-frame clones are kept and a portion is missing. In the table there are just over 80,000 clones, approximately 94% of which are singletons. The sample belongs to a study of control samples from healthy donors and cancer patients. This CDR3 is 11 amino acids long. Germline lookup yields CDR1 MDHEN and CDR2 SYDVKM. Trimming left V 8 bases short and J 2 bases short, with 6 bases between. Sequenced input: blood. The source is a young woman in good health. This sequence joins TRBV28 and TRBJ2-5; D is unresolved. The chain's CDR3 is CASGRQETQYF. The CDR3 region has the DNA TGTGCCAGCGGACGGCAAGAGACCCAGTACTTC.